These 25 T cell receptor beta chains originate from one sample sequenced in a study of T cell repertoires in cytomegalovirus infection. MiXCR, run by TCRdb on the reads, gives a single entry per CDR3 protein. The sample contains more than 140,000 distinct CDR3 sequences, about 6.5% of which appear only once. The material sequenced was PBMCs. These receptors all come from a human donor in good health (CMV status not recorded). Some clones in this sample may be carry-over from other donors' samples.

This clonotype occurred many times. The chain combines TRBV5-6 with TRBJ1-2; a possible D gene is TRBD1 (6 bases). Trimming took off 4 bases at V and 3 bases at J, with 19 bases between the two ends. This CDR3 contains 16 residues. Per germline, CDR1 SGHDT and CDR2 YYEEEE. Here the CDR3 reads CASSPGVAGDHYGYTF. The CDR3 nucleotides are TGTGCCAGCAGCCCAGGGGTCGCAGGGGATCACTATGGCTACACCTTC.

This clonotype has only a few counts. The rearrangement uses TRBV5-4 and TRBJ2-3; either TRBD1 or TRBD2 may fit D (5 bases each). The CDR3 sequence is 14 residues long. Germline V lookup: CDR1 SGHNT, CDR2 YYREEE (reference sequence). The germline V and J ends were trimmed by 4 bases and 0 bases, with 9 bases remaining between them. CDR3 protein: CASSRDPSTDTQYF. CDR3 nucleotide sequence: TGTGCCAGCAGCCGGGACCCTAGCACAGATACGCAGTATTTT.

This clonotype was picked up many times. The chain joins TRBV6-1 to TRBJ2-1, with D tentatively TRBD1 (5 bases). There are 13 residues in the CDR3. The germline V gene has CDR1 MNHNS and CDR2 SASEGT. Trimming removed 2 bases from V and 4 bases from J, with 6 bases in between. DNA for the CDR3: TGTGCCAGCAGTGAAAACAGGTACAATGAGCAGTTCTTC. This translates into CASSENRYNEQFF.

The sample holds many counts of this clonotype. The chain couples TRBV7-2 to TRBJ1-5, with 11 bases lining up with TRBD1. This CDR3 comprises 16 residues. Unmatched junction bases numbered 8, after V lost 3 bases and J lost 7 bases. The germline V gene has CDR1 SGHTA and CDR2 FQGNSA. This CDR3 reads CASSFPGQGGGQPQHF. Written as DNA, the CDR3 is TGTGCCAGCAGCTTTCCGGGACAGGGGGGAGGCCAGCCCCAGCATTTT. The full variable domain, completed using reference TRBV7-2 and TRBJ1-5, is GAGVSQSPSNKVTEKGKDVELRCDPISGHTALYWYRQSLGQGLEFLIYFQGNSAPDKSGLPSDRFSAERTGGSVSTLTIQRTQQEDSAVYLCASSFPGQGGGQPQHFGDGTRLSIL.

This clonotype was counted at least ten times. V is TRBV12-3 or TRBV12-4 and J is TRBJ1-2; possible D gene TRBD1, 6 bases. With 6 bases removed from V and 0 bases from J, the gap between germline ends came to 11 bases. This CDR3 contains 14 residues. CDR3 DNA sequence: TGTGCCAGCAGGAGCGGACAGCCTAACTATGGCTACACCTTC. Protein sequence: CASRSGQPNYGYTF.

This clonotype was recorded many times. The chain employs TRBV12-3 or TRBV12-4 and TRBJ1-1; D unresolved. CDR3 size: 12 residues. Between the trimmed V and J ends, which lost 2 bases and 11 bases, there was a span of 12 bases. CDR3 bases: TGTGCCAGCAGTTTATTGACCGGGTGGGCTTTCTTT. Residues: CASSLLTGWAFF.

Many counts were recorded for this clonotype. This sequence joins TRBV5-1 and TRBJ2-5, with D possibly TRBD1 on 7 matching bases. V dropped 3 bases and J dropped 1 base, with 10 bases sitting between them. The CDR3 consists of 14 residues. CDR1 is SGHRS and CDR2 is YFSETQ in the germline V gene. CDR3 in DNA: TGCGCCAGCAGCTCGGGGGACAGCCAAGAGACCCAGTACTTC. Amino acids: CASSSGDSQETQYF. Full variable domain (missing parts from reference TRBV5-1 and TRBJ2-5): KAGVTQTPRYLIKTRGQQVTLSCSPISGHRSVSWYQQTPGQGLQFLFEYFSETQRNKGNFPGRFSGRQFSNSRSEMNVSTLELGDSALYLCASSSGDSQETQYFGPGTRLLVL.

Worth noting for this clonotype: This clone may be a read error of a much larger clone one base away. The J gene is TRBJ1-1, the V gene TRBV19, with D uncertain. Between the trimmed V and J ends, which lost 11 bases and 4 bases, there was a span of 8 bases. The CDR3 sequence is 10 residues long. Germline V gene data show CDR1 as LNHDA and CDR2 as SQIVND (reference sequence). The CDR3 loop reads CAGWGTEAFF. In nucleotides, the CDR3 is TGTGCCGGTTGGGGCACTGAAGCTTTCTTT.

This clonotype was counted ten times or more. V usage is TRBV28 and J usage is TRBJ2-7, with 12 positions matching TRBD1. The CDR3 spans 16 residues. Unmatched junction bases numbered 15, after V lost 5 bases and J lost 10 bases. The germline V gene has CDR1 MDHEN and CDR2 SYDVKM. The CDR3 DNA follows: TGTGCCAGCAGTCCAACCGGGACAGGGGGCGCCGATCCCCAGTACTTC. Its translation: CASSPTGTGGADPQYF.

This clonotype was picked up many times. This chain uses TRBV7-2 with TRBJ2-2; D gene ambiguous. Germline loops: CDR1 SGHTA, CDR2 FQGNSA. The V end was cut by 2 bases, the J end by 0 bases, with 7 bases between. The CDR3 loop spans 15 amino acids. The CDR3 coding sequence is TGTGCCAGCAGCTTAACAACCGCGAACACCGGGGAGCTGTTTTTT. It yields the protein CASSLTTANTGELFF.

The genes are TRBV20-1 and TRBJ2-7; 8 nucleotides agree with TRBD1. Per the germline V gene, CDR1 is DFQATT and CDR2 is SNEGSKA (reference sequence). The ends lost 3 bases at V and 2 bases at J; junction bases unmatched: 9. The CDR3 spans 15 residues. The chain's CDR3 is CSASTNRGNPYEQYF. For the CDR3, the DNA is TGCAGTGCTAGTACCAACAGGGGGAACCCCTACGAGCAGTACTTC.

The chain has TRBV7-9 and TRBJ2-3, with 8 bases aligning to TRBD1. Trimming at V came to 5 bases and at J to 0 bases, leaving 4 bases not matched to a gene. The CDR3 is 15 amino acids. Per the germline V gene, CDR1 is SEHNR and CDR2 is FQNEAQ (reference sequence). This CDR3 reads CASSTDRASTDTQYF. The CDR3 nucleotides are TGTGCCAGCAGCACGGACAGGGCGAGCACAGATACGCAGTATTTT.

There are a few counts of this clonotype. J is TRBJ1-5 and V is TRBV15; D is unresolved. V was cut by 0 bases and J by 1 base, with 7 bases left in between. This CDR3 has 15 amino acids. Per germline, CDR1 LNHNV and CDR2 YYDKDF (reference sequence). In DNA form, the CDR3 reads TGTGCCACCAGCAGAGATCGAGGGAGCAATCAGCCCCAGCATTTT. As protein: CATSRDRGSNQPQHF.

This rearrangement joins TRBV5-5 to TRBJ2-1, with 7 bases matching TRBD1. The V and J ends lost 4 bases and 4 bases, in that order; junction bases with no gene match: 5. This CDR3 contains 14 residues. CDR1 and CDR2 (germline): SGHKS, YYEKEE (reference sequence). CDR3 amino acids: CASSEQGRYNEQFF. CDR3 DNA: TGTGCCAGCAGCGAACAGGGGCGGTACAATGAGCAGTTCTTC.

This clonotype was seen many times. V usage is TRBV7-2 and J usage is TRBJ2-1, with 8 bases fitting TRBD2. The CDR3 sequence is 14 residues long. Germline lookup yields CDR1 SGHTA and CDR2 FQGNSA. V lost 7 bases, J lost 3 bases, and 5 bases stayed unmatched. The CDR3 DNA reads TGTGCCAGCACCTCAAGCGGGGGCTACAATGAGCAGTTCTTC. As protein: CASTSSGGYNEQFF.

The V call is TRBV2, the J call TRBJ1-2; D unresolved. This CDR3 comprises 11 residues. The V and J ends lost 5 bases and 12 bases respectively, with 13 bases between them. Per the germline V gene, CDR1 is SNHLY and CDR2 is FYNNEI. CDR3 amino acids: CASSWWKDDTF. The DNA for the CDR3 is TGTGCCAGCAGTTGGTGGAAGGATGACACCTTC.

The rearrangement links TRBV12-3 or TRBV12-4 to TRBJ1-3; D not resolved. With 3 bases removed from V and 0 bases from J, the gap between germline ends came to 12 bases. The CDR3 runs 16 residues. CDR3 sequence: CASSFEGIASGNTIYF. CDR3 nucleotide sequence: TGTGCCAGCAGTTTCGAGGGAATTGCCTCTGGAAACACCATATATTTT.

This clonotype was detected many times. The J gene is TRBJ1-1, the V gene TRBV5-1; TRBD1 aligns across 10 bases. From germline, CDR1 is SGHRS and CDR2 YFSETQ. J gave up 3 bases and V 4 bases, and 9 bases lay outside the gene matches. This CDR3 region has 16 residues. The CDR3 loop reads CASSDDRGRRYTEAFF. CDR3 coding DNA: TGCGCCAGCAGCGATGACAGGGGGCGGCGGTACACTGAAGCTTTCTTT. The full variable domain, with the rest looked up from reference TRBV5-1 and TRBJ1-1, is KAGVTQTPRYLIKTRGQQVTLSCSPISGHRSVSWYQQTPGQGLQFLFEYFSETQRNKGNFPGRFSGRQFSNSRSEMNVSTLELGDSALYLCASSDDRGRRYTEAFFGQGTRLTVV.

This clonotype has only a few counts. The chain links TRBV10-2 to TRBJ2-7; unclear D gene. Between the trimmed V and J ends, which lost 2 bases and 5 bases, there was a span of 7 bases. CDR3 length equals 12 residues. Germline V gene data show CDR1 as WSHSY and CDR2 as SAAADI. The chain's CDR3 is CASSERADEQYF. The DNA of the CDR3 is TGCGCCAGCAGTGAGCGGGCAGACGAGCAGTACTTC.

The sample holds many counts of this clonotype. The rearrangement links TRBV11-2 to TRBJ1-1; D remains ambiguous. Trimming removed 4 bases at V and 6 bases at J, with 12 bases between. This CDR3 has 13 amino acids. The germline CDR1 and CDR2 sequences are SGHAT and FQNNGV. The chain's CDR3 is CASSSLFVAEAFF. The CDR3 DNA reads as TGTGCCAGCAGCTCGTTATTTGTCGCTGAAGCTTTCTTT.

This clonotype was found many times. V usage is TRBV7-2 and J usage is TRBJ2-3; D is unclear. CDR1 and CDR2 (germline): SGHTA, FQGNSA. The CDR3 runs 12 residues. The V gene lost 0 bases and the J gene lost 13 bases, with 11 bases spanning the gap. CDR3 region: CASSLAGFGEYF. The CDR3 nucleotides read TGTGCCAGCAGCTTAGCGGGGTTTGGGGAGTATTTT.

This clonotype was recorded at least ten times. V gene TRBV3-1 combines with J gene TRBJ1-4; D not resolved. The CDR3 totals 16 residues. Per the germline V gene, CDR1 is LGHDT and CDR2 is YNNKEL (reference sequence). V lost 0 bases and J lost 4, with 12 bases in between. The CDR3 is CASSQDLTGLNEKLFF. The CDR3 nucleotides are TGTGCCAGCAGCCAAGATCTAACCGGGCTTAATGAAAAACTGTTTTTT.

This clonotype came up many times. This sequence joins TRBV6-6 and TRBJ1-6; unclear D gene. Germline V gene sequence: CDR1 MNHNY, CDR2 SVGAGI (reference sequence). The V and J ends lost 0 bases and 0 bases respectively, with 12 bases between them. This CDR3 comprises 18 residues. CDR3 in DNA: TGTGCCAGCAGTTACTCGATCACGGGTAGCTCCTATAATTCACCCCTCCACTTT. Translation gives CASSYSITGSSYNSPLHF.

This clonotype turned up a few times. V usage is TRBV20-1 and J usage is TRBJ2-3; D uncertain. Germline V gives CDR1 DFQATT, CDR2 SNEGSKA (reference sequence). Trimming pared 6 bases from V and 1 base from J, leaving 14 bases between. The CDR3 is 14 amino acids. The CDR3 DNA sequence: TGCAGTGCCTTAGCCTGGTTGGGCACAGATACGCAGTATTTT. Amino acids: CSALAWLGTDTQYF.

CDR3 in amino acids: CASKQGIRSNQPQHF. CDR3 nucleotides: TGTGCCAGTAAACAGGGCATTAGGAGCAATCAGCCCCAGCATTTT. This rearrangement joins TRBV19 to TRBJ1-5, with D tentatively TRBD1 (6 bases). Trimming took 7 bases from V and 1 from J, leaving 14 bases between them. This CDR3 contains 15 residues. Germline V gene data show CDR1 as LNHDA and CDR2 as SQIVND (reference sequence). The full variable domain, in which reference TRBV19 and TRBJ1-5 provide the parts outside the CDR3, is DGGITQSPKYLFRKEGQNVTLSCEQNLNHDAMYWYRQDPGQGLRLIYYSQIVNDFQKGDIAEGYSVSREKKESFPLTVTSAQKNPTAFYLCASKQGIRSNQPQHFGDGTRLSIL.